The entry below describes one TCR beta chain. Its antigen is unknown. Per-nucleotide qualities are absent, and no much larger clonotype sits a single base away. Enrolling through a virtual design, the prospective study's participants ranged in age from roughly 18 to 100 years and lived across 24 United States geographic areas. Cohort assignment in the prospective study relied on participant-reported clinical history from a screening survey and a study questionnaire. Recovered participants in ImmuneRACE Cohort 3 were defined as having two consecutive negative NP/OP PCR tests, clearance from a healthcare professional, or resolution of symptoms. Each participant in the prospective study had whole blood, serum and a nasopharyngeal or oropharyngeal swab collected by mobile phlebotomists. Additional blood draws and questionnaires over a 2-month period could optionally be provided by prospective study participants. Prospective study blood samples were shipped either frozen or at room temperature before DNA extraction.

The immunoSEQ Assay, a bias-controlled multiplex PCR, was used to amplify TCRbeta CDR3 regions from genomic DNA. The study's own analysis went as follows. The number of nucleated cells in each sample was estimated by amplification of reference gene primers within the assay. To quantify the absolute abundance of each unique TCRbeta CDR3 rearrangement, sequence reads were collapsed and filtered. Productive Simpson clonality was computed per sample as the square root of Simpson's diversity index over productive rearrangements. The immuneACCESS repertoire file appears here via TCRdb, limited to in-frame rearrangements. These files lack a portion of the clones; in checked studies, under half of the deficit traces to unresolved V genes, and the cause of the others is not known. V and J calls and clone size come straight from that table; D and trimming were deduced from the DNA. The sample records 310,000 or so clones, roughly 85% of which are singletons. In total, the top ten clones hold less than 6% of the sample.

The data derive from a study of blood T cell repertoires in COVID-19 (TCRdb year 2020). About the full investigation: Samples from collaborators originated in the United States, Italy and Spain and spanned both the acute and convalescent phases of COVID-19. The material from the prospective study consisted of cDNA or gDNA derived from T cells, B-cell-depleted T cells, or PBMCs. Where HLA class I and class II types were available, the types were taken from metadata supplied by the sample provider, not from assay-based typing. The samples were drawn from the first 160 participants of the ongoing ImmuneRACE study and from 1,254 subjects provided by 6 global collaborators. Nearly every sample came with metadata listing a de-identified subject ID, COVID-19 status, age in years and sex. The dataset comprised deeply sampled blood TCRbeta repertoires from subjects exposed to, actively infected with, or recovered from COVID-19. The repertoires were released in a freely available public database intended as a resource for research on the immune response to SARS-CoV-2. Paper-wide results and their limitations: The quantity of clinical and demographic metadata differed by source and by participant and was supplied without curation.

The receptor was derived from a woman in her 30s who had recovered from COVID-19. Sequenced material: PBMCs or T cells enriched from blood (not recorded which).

The nucleotides read TGTGCCAGCAGCGCTCTCGACAGGGGGGTATCTGAAGCTTTCTTT. This gives the protein CASSALDRGVSEAFF. Recombination linked TRBV11-2 to TRBJ1-1, with 9 bases matching TRBD1. Spanning cysteine to phenylalanine, the CDR3 consists of 15 amino acids. CDR3 DNA only is kept here, 45 bases in frame from base 1. Looking up the germline V gene yields CDR1 SGHAT and CDR2 FQNNGV. Germline trimming amounts to 5 bases on V and 6 bases on J, with 10 as the count of junction bases outside the gene matches.